These 4 T cell receptor beta chains were sequenced from one sample in a study of CD8+ T cells in alopecia areata. cDNA serving as the sequencing template came from extracted, reverse transcribed RNA. Measured with immunoSEQ multiplex PCR; TCRdb has only the in-frame clones, and not every one. The sample lists some 210,000 clones; around 62% were seen once. Sequences were derived from CD4+ T cells sorted from blood, sampled at week 0. These TCRs come from a human donor with alopecia areata.

CDR3 residues: CASSLAGEQGAGYTF. CDR3 coding DNA: TGTGCCAGCAGCTTAGCTGGGGAACAGGGTGCTGGCTACACCTTC. The chain couples TRBV7-2 to TRBJ1-2; a weak D match, TRBD1 (6 bases). The CDR3 is 15 residues long. V lost 0 bases and J lost 7, with 15 bases in between. From germline, CDR1 is SGHTA and CDR2 FQGNSA.

This chain joins TRBV7-3 and TRBJ2-2, with D unclear. The CDR3 has 15 residues. The V gene's germline CDR1 is SGHTA and CDR2 FQGTGA. V lost 2 bases, J lost 4 bases, and 11 bases lay in between. Here the CDR3 reads CASSLERSFTGELFF. Here the CDR3 DNA reads TGTGCCAGCAGCTTAGAGCGTAGTTTCACCGGGGAGCTGTTTTTT.

DNA for the CDR3: TGTGCCAGCGTCGGACAGGGGGCAGATACGCAGTATTTT. Protein product: CASVGQGADTQYF. This sequence joins TRBV25-1 and TRBJ2-3; 10 bases are shared with TRBD1. The ends lost 8 bases at V and 4 bases at J; junction bases unmatched: 3. The germline V gene has CDR1 MGHDK and CDR2 SYGVNS. The CDR3 has 13 amino acids.

The rearrangement uses TRBV7-2 and TRBJ2-3, with 10 bases that match TRBD2. Germline CDR1 reads SGHTA; CDR2 reads FQGNSA. V shed 0 bases, J shed 4 bases, and the junction held 7 bases outside the gene matches. The CDR3 runs to 17 residues. In DNA form, the CDR3 reads TGTGCCAGCAGCTTAGCACTAGCGGGATCTATTTCAGATACGCAGTATTTT. Its protein is CASSLALAGSISDTQYF.